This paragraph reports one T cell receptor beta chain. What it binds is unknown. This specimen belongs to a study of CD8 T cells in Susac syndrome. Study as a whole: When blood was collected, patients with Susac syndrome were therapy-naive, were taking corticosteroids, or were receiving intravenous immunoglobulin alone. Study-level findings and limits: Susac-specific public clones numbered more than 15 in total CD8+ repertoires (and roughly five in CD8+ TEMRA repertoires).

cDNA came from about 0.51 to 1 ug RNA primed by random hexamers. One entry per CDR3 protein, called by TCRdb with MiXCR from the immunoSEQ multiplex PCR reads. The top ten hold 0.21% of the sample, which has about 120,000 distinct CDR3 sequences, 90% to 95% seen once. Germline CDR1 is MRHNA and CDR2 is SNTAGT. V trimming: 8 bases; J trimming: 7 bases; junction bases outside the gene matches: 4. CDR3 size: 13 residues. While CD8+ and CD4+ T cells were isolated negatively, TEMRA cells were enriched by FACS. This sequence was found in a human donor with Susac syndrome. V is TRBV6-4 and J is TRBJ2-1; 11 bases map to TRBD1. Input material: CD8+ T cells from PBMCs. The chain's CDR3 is CASGQGAQNEQFF. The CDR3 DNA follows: TGTGCCAGCGGACAGGGGGCGCAGAATGAGCAGTTCTTC.